This TCR beta chain is drawn from a study of blood T cell repertoires in COVID-19 (TCRdb year 2020). Describing the broader study: Samples covering the acute and convalescent phases of COVID-19 were provided by collaborators in the United States, Italy and Spain. The material from the prospective study consisted of cDNA or gDNA derived from T cells, B-cell-depleted T cells, or PBMCs. The dataset comprised deeply sampled blood TCRbeta repertoires from subjects exposed to, actively infected with, or recovered from COVID-19. The repertoires were released in a freely available public database meant as a resource for research on the immune response to SARS-CoV-2. The samples were drawn from two sources: the first 160 participants of the ongoing ImmuneRACE study, and 1,200 or so subjects contributed by 6 global collaborators. Nearly every sample came with metadata listing a de-identified subject ID, COVID-19 status, age in years and sex. Where available, HLA class I and class II types were obtained from metadata supplied by the sample provider rather than from assay-based typing.

Paper-wide results and their limitations: The amount of clinical and demographic metadata varied by source and participant and was provided uncurated.

TCRbeta CDR3 regions were amplified from genomic DNA using the immunoSEQ Assay, a bias-controlled multiplex PCR. Concerning the study's data processing: Within the assay, amplification of reference gene primers was used to estimate how many nucleated cells each sample contained. To quantify the absolute abundance of each unique TCRbeta CDR3 rearrangement, sequence reads were collapsed and filtered. For each sample, productive Simpson clonality was calculated by taking the square root of Simpson's diversity index across productive rearrangements. TCRdb mirrors the immuneACCESS table, restricted to in-frame sequences. Some clones are absent from its copies; in checked studies, under half trace to an unresolved V gene, and the reason for the others is unknown. V, J and clone size derive from that table, while D and trimming were established from the DNA sequence. This sample holds 100,000 to 110,000 clones; roughly 87% were observed only once. The ten largest account for 7% to 9.5% of the sample.

Collaborating institutions collected whole blood in K2EDTA tubes following their own protocols. For TCRbeta analysis, collaborators shipped samples in one of three forms: frozen whole blood, isolated PBMCs, or DNA extracted from either of those sample types. From the germline V gene, CDR1 is SGHRS and CDR2 is YFSETQ. V ends up 2 bases short and J 2 bases short, with an unmatched junction base count of 4. From the cysteine through the phenylalanine, the CDR3 covers 15 amino acids. The DNA shown is the 45-base CDR3, in frame from base 1. For this clone: The target of this receptor is not known. Per-base qualities were not stored, and no clone one base away is much larger.

The sequence came from a man in his thirties or forties in a cohort sampled during active COVID-19. Recombination joined TRBV5-1 with TRBJ2-7; the central 10 bases match TRBD2. Sequencing used peripheral blood. The CDR3 loop reads CASSFVSGGPYEQYF. The sequenced DNA is TGCGCCAGCAGCTTCGTTAGCGGGGGGCCCTACGAGCAGTACTTC.